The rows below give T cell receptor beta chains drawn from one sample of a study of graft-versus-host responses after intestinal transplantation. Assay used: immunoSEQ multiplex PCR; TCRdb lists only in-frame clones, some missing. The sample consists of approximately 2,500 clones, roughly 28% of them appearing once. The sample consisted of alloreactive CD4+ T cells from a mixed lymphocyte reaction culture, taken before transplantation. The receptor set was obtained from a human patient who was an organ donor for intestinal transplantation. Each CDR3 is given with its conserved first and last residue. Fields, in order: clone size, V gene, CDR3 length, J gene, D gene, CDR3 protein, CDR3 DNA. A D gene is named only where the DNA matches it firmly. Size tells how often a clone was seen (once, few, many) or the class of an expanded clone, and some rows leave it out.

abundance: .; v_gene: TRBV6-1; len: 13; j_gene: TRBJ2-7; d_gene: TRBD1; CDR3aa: CASSFRDRTEQYF; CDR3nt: TGTGCCAGCAGTTTCCGGGACAGGACCGAGCAGTACTTC
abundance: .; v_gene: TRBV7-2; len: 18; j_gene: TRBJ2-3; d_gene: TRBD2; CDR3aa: CASSIRTSGRVYTDTQYF; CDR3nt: TGTGCCAGCAGCATTCGGACTAGCGGGAGGGTGTACACAGATACGCAGTATTTT
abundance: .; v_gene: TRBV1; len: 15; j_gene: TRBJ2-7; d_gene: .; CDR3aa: CTSSPPGAGNERQYF; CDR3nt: TGCACCAGCAGCCCGCCCGGAGCGGGGAATGAAAGGCAGTACTTC
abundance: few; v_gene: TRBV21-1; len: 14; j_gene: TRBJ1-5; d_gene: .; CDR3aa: CASSLVYSNQPQHF; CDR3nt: TGTGCCAGCAGTCTAGTTTATAGCAATCAGCCCCAGCATTTT
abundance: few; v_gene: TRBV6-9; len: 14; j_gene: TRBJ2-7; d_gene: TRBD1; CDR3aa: CASSRDSTKFGQYF; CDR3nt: TGTGCCAGCAGTAGGGACAGTACGAAATTCGGGCAGTACTTC
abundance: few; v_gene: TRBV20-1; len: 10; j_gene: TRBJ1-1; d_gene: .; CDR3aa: CSAITGEAFF; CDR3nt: TGCAGTGCTATTACGGGTGAAGCTTTCTTT
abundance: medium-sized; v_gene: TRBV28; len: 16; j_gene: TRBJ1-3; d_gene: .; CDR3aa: CASSTPGGGRGNTIYF; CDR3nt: TGTGCCAGCAGTACTCCGGGCGGGGGGCGAGGAAACACCATATATTTT
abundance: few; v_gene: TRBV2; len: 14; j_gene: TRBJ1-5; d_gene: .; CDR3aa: CASTPVGRDQPQHF; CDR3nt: TGTGCCAGCACTCCGGTGGGGAGGGATCAGCCCCAGCATTTT
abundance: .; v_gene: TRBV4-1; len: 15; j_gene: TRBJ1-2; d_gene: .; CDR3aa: CASSQDRQLNYGYTF; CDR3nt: TGCGCCAGCAGCCAAGACAGGCAGCTGAACTATGGCTACACCTTC
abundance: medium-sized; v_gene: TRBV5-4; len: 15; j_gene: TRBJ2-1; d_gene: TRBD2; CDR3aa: CASSWGGSDYNEQFF; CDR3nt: TGTGCCAGCAGCTGGGGAGGGTCGGATTACAATGAGCAGTTCTTC
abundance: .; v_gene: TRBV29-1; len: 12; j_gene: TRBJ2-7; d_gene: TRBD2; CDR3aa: CSVGAGSYEQYF; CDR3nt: TGCAGCGTTGGAGCGGGGTCCTACGAGCAGTACTTC
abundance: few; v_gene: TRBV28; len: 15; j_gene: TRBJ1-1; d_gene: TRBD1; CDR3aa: CASSSIRGQGTEAFF; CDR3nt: TGTGCCAGCAGTTCCATACGCGGACAGGGCACTGAAGCTTTCTTT
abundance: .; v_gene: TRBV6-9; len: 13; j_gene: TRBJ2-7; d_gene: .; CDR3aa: CASSHGGTYEQYF; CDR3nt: TGTGCCAGCAGCCACGGCGGGACCTACGAGCAGTACTTC
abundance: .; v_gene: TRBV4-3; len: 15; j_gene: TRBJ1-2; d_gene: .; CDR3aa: CVSSQDRQLNYGYTF; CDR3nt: TGCGTCAGCAGCCAAGACAGGCAGCTCAACTATGGCTACACCTTC
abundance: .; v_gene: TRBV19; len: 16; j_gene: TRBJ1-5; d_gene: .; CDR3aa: CASRPGGGGSNQPQHF; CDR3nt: TGTGCCAGTAGGCCTGGGGGAGGGGGAAGCAATCAGCCCCAGCATTTT
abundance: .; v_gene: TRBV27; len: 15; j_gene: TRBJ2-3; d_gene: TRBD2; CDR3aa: CASNEREENTDTQYF; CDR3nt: TGTGCCAGCAACGAGCGGGAGGAAAACACAGATACGCAGTATTTT
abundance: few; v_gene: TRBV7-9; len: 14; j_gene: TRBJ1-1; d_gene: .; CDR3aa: CASSTQTDNTEAFF; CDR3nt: TGTGCCAGCAGCACCCAGACTGATAACACTGAAGCTTTCTTT
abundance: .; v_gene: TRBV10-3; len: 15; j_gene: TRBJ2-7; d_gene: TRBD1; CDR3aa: CATGIGQASSYEQYF; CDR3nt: TGTGCCACGGGGATCGGACAGGCGAGCTCCTACGAGCAGTACTTC
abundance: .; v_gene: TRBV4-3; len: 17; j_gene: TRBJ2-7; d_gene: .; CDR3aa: CASSQGSESEVIHEQYF; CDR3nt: TGCGCCAGCAGCCAAGGATCCGAGAGTGAGGTGATCCACGAGCAGTACTTC
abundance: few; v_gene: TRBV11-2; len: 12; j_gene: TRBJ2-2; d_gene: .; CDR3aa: CASGSYTGELFF; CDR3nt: TGTGCCAGCGGGAGTTACACCGGGGAGCTGTTTTTT
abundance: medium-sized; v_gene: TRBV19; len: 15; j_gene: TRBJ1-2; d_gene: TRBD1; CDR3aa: CASNTPGTGVGGYTF; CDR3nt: TGTGCCAGTAACACCCCGGGGACAGGGGTCGGTGGCTACACCTTC
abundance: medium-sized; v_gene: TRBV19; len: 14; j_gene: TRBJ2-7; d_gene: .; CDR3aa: CASSRGGGDYEQYF; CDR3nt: TGTGCCAGTAGTAGGGGGGGCGGAGACTACGAGCAGTACTTC
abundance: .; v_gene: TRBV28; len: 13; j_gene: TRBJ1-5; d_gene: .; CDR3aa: CASSLMGPQPQHF; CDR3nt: TGTGCCAGCAGTTTAATGGGCCCTCAGCCCCAGCATTTT
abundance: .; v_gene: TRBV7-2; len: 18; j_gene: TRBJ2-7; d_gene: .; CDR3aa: CASSLFKVIGLPLWEQYF; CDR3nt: TGTGCCAGCAGCTTATTTAAAGTGATAGGACTACCACTGTGGGAGCAGTACTTC
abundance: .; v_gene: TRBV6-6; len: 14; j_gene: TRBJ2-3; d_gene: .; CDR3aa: CASSFRRGADTQYF; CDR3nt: TGTGCCAGCAGTTTTAGGAGGGGCGCAGATACGCAGTATTTT
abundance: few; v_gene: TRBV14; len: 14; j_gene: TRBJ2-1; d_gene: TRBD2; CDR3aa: CASSQSLPGLVRFF; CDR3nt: TGTGCCAGCAGCCAAAGTTTACCGGGACTAGTTCGTTTCTTC
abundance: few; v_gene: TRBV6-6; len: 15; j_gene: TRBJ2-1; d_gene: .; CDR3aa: CASSYRAGLENEQFF; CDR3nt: TGTGCCAGCAGTTATCGTGCGGGATTGGAAAATGAGCAGTTCTTC
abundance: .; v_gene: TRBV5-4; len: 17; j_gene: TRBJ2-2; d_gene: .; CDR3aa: CASSLSRLGTNTGELFF; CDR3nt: TGTGCCAGCAGCTTGTCCCGACTAGGAACGAACACCGGGGAGCTGTTTTTT
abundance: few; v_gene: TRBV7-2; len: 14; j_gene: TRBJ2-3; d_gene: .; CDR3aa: CASSPLFSRNTQYF; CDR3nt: TGTGCCAGCAGCCCTCTTTTCAGCAGGAATACGCAGTATTTT
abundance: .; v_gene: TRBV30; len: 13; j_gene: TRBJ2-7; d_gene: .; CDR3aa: CAWSVGEYYEQYF; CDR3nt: TGTGCCTGGAGCGTAGGAGAGTACTACGAGCAGTACTTC
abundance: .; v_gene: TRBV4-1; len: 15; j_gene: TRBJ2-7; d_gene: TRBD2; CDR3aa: CASSQGLTSGYEQYF; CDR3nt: TGCGCCAGCAGCCAAGGGCTCACTAGCGGATACGAGCAGTACTTC
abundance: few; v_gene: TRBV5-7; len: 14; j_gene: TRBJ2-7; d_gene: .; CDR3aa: CASSFSPSSYEQYF; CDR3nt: TGTGCCAGCAGTTTTAGTCCGAGCTCCTACGAGCAGTACTTC
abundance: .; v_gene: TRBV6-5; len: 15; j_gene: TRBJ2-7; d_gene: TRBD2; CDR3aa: CASSYGGTSRYEQYF; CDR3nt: TGTGCCAGCAGTTACGGGGGGACTAGTCGCTACGAGCAGTACTTC
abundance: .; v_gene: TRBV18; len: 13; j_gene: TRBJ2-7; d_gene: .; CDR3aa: CASSPPGVYEQYF; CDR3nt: TGTGCCAGCTCACCCCCAGGGGTATACGAGCAGTACTTC